This entry lists 7 T cell receptor beta chains sequenced from one sample in a study of blood T cell repertoires in COVID-19. Produced via immunoSEQ multiplex PCR; TCRdb's table is partial and in-frame only. The sample records some 260,000 clones, roughly 88% being singletons. Source material: peripheral blood. The receptors derive from a human donor in a cohort sampled during active COVID-19.

CDR3 residues: CASSPSQASNNSPLHF. CDR3 bases: TGCGCCAGCAGTCCATCTCAAGCAAGTAATAATTCACCCCTCCACTTT. The rearrangement uses TRBV4-1 and TRBJ1-6; D call uncertain. The CDR3 runs to 16 residues. Deletions cut 6 bases from V and 5 bases from J, with 17 bases between. The V gene's germline CDR1 is MGHRA and CDR2 YSYEKL.

This clone has only one observation. The chain carries TRBV7-9 and TRBJ2-4; 8 bases fit TRBD1. V lost 4 bases and J lost 3; bases outside the gene matches: 5. In germline, CDR1 is SEHNR, CDR2 FQNEAQ (reference sequence). The CDR3 is made up of 15 amino acids. This CDR3 reads CASSSGQGVKNIQYF. In DNA form, the CDR3 reads TGTGCCAGCAGCTCCGGACAGGGTGTCAAAAACATTCAGTACTTC. The full variable domain, in which reference TRBV7-9 and TRBJ2-4 provide the parts outside the CDR3, is DTGVSQNPRHKITKRGQNVTFRCDPISEHNRLYWYRQTLGQGPEFLTYFQNEAQLEKSRLLSDRFSAERPKGSFSTLEIQRTEQGDSAMYLCASSSGQGVKNIQYFGAGTRLSVL.

This chain connects TRBV4-2 to TRBJ1-1; unclear D gene. The CDR3 is 14 amino acids. CDR1 is LGHNA, CDR2 YNFKEQ, per germline. V was shortened by 0 bases and J by 2 bases, with 7 bases between the two germline ends. The DNA of the CDR3 is TGTGCCAGCAGCCAAGATCCAGGAAACACTGAAGCTTTCTTT. Translated: CASSQDPGNTEAFF.

The rearrangement joins TRBV7-2 to TRBJ1-2, with a weak D call TRBD1 (5 bases). V was pared by 2 bases and J by 5 bases, with 18 bases between. CDR3 size: 16 residues. Germline CDR1 SGHTA, CDR2 FQGNSA. CDR3 nucleotide sequence: TGTGCCAGCAGCTTATCGGCCGGACATCCAACTTATGGCTACACCTTC. This codes for CASSLSAGHPTYGYTF.

The CDR3 DNA follows: TGTGCCAGTAGTCCGATCGGTGGTAACACTGAAGCTTTCTTT. This sequence encodes CASSPIGGNTEAFF. The rearrangement uses TRBV19 and TRBJ1-1; no reliable D call. The germline V and J ends were trimmed by 5 bases and 2 bases, with 12 bases remaining between them. This CDR3 contains 14 residues. CDR1 and CDR2 (germline): LNHDA, SQIVND (reference sequence).

In its sample, this clone was seen once. The chain couples TRBV28 to TRBJ2-3; 7 bases map to TRBD2. The V and J ends lost 6 bases and 2 bases, in that order; junction bases with no gene match: 8. The CDR3 is 15 amino acids. The germline CDR1 and CDR2 sequences are MDHEN and SYDVKM. The CDR3 DNA reads TGTGCCAGCAGCCCTCGAGCGGGGTACACAGATACGCAGTATTTT. It encodes CASSPRAGYTDTQYF.

The J gene is TRBJ2-3, the V gene TRBV19; tentatively, D is TRBD2 (6 bases). The CDR3 has 13 amino acids. Germline CDR1 and CDR2: LNHDA and SQIVND (reference sequence). As DNA, the CDR3 is TGTGCAACTAACTGGGGAGGTGGAGATACGCAGTATTTT. Translating gives CATNWGGGDTQYF. The full variable domain, rest sourced from reference TRBV19 and TRBJ2-3, is DGGITQSPKYLFRKEGQNVTLSCEQNLNHDAMYWYRQDPGQGLRLIYYSQIVNDFQKGDIAEGYSVSREKKESFPLTVTSAQKNPTAFYLCATNWGGGDTQYFGPGTRLTVL.